These 27 T cell receptor beta chains came from one sample sequenced in a study of T cells in Graves' hyperthyroidism and ophthalmopathy. The CDR3 regions of TCR beta were amplified from RNA transcripts. Primed by the HTBI set, a first-round RT-PCR was run on the TCR CDR3. TCRdb itself ran the multiplex PCR reads through MiXCR, one entry per CDR3 protein. The sample carries 600,000 or so distinct CDR3 sequences, roughly 50% recorded once. Sequencing used peripheral blood or thyroid tissue (not recorded which). These receptors were taken from a woman in her late teens or twenties with Graves' hyperthyroidism.

The genes are TRBV2 and TRBJ1-6, with D perhaps TRBD1 (6 bases). Trimming shortened V by 8 bases and J by 9 bases, and 23 bases separated the two germline ends. The germline gives CDR1 SNHLY, CDR2 FYNNEI. The CDR3 loop spans 16 amino acids. CDR3 residues: CASSPDSLPWGSPLHF. The DNA for the CDR3 is TGTGCCAGCTCACCGGACAGCCTCCCTTGGGGTTCACCCCTCCACTTT.

In its sample, this clonotype was seen once. A read error may explain this, as a much larger clone is one base away. V and J are TRBV2 and TRBJ1-1; 7 bases fit TRBD1. This CDR3 contains 14 residues. Germline values: CDR1 SNHLY, CDR2 FYNNEI. The DNA for the CDR3 is TGTGACAGCAGTAGACAGGGACCGAACACTGAAGCTTTCTTT. Translated: CDSSRQGPNTEAFF.

This clonotype was seen more than once but under ten times. V gene TRBV2 combines with J gene TRBJ2-7; 7 bases fit TRBD1. Germline lookup yields CDR1 SNHLY and CDR2 FYNNEI. With 4 bases clipped from V and 7 bases from J, the junction kept 7 bases outside the gene matches. The CDR3 spans 13 residues. CDR3: CASSAREDREQYF. The CDR3 nucleotides are TGTGCCAGCAGTGCTAGAGAGGACAGGGAGCAGTACTTC. Full variable domain (remainder filled in from reference TRBV2 and TRBJ2-7): EPEVTQTPSHQVTQMGQEVILRCVPISNHLYFYWYRQILGQKVEFLVSFYNNEISEKSEIFDDQFSVERPDGSNFTLKIRSTKLEDSAMYFCASSAREDREQYFGPGTRLTVT.

V and J are TRBV18 and TRBJ2-5; D is unclear. The V and J ends lost 3 bases and 6 bases respectively, with 5 bases between them. CDR1 is KGHSH and CDR2 is LQKENI in the germline V gene. This CDR3 spans 11 amino acids. CDR3 amino acids: CASSPTKTQYF. CDR3 DNA: TGTGCCAGCTCACCCACAAAGACCCAGTACTTC.

The V and J genes are TRBV20-1 and TRBJ1-2, with 8 nucleotides matching TRBD1. The germline V gene has CDR1 DFQATT and CDR2 SNEGSKA (reference sequence). The V and J ends lost 6 bases and 3 bases, in that order; junction bases with no gene match: 15. CDR3 length equals 16 residues. CDR3 sequence (DNA): TGCAGTGCCACTGGACAGGGCCTGTCTACTTACTATGGCTACACCTTC. Translated: CSATGQGLSTYYGYTF.

The V call is TRBV6-5, the J call TRBJ1-1; D gene unclear. The germline V gene encodes CDR1 MNHEY and CDR2 SVGAGI. CDR3 size: 13 residues. V was clipped by 5 bases and J by 2 bases, with 9 bases between them. CDR3 bases: TGTGCCAGCAGTAAGAGACCCAACACTGAAGCTTTCTTT. Translation: CASSKRPNTEAFF.

Ten or more counts support this clonotype. CDR3 region: CATSDRTEETQYF. The CDR3 bases are TGTGCCACCAGTGATCGGACGGAAGAGACCCAGTACTTC. This chain joins TRBV24-1 and TRBJ2-5; D remains ambiguous. Deletions cut 3 bases from V and 3 bases from J, with 7 bases between. The CDR3 sequence is 13 residues long. CDR1 and CDR2 from the germline V gene are KGHDR and SFDVKD.

Note on this clonotype: A single base separates this from a much larger clone, so it may be a read error. V and J are TRBV29-1 and TRBJ2-5; TRBD1 matches 8 bases. J was trimmed by 5 bases and V by 7 bases; bases with no gene match: 6. The CDR3 loop spans 12 amino acids. CDR1 and CDR2 from the germline V gene are SQVTM and ANQGSEA. The CDR3 DNA follows: TGCAGCGCCGGGACAGGACGTGAGACCCAGTACTTC. This codes for CSAGTGRETQYF.

V is TRBV2 and J is TRBJ1-1, with D perhaps TRBD1 (6 bases). There are 13 residues in the CDR3. Germline CDR1 reads SNHLY; CDR2 reads FYNNEI. Trimming left V 4 bases short and J 7 bases short, with 13 bases between. The chain's CDR3 is CASSGLLRGEAFF. The CDR3 DNA sequence: TGTGCCAGCAGTGGCCTTCTCAGGGGTGAAGCTTTCTTT.

This clonotype turned up a few times. The chain joins TRBV18 to TRBJ1-5, with D hard to call. Trimming removed 2 bases at V and 5 bases at J, with 7 bases between. The CDR3 sequence is 13 residues long. Germline assignment: CDR1 KGHSH and CDR2 LQKENI. The CDR3 nucleotides read TGTGCCAGCTCACCAAGTCCGGATCAGCCCCAGCATTTT. This codes for CASSPSPDQPQHF.

The chain combines TRBV7-9 with TRBJ2-7; no clear D. The CDR3 covers 14 residues. With 5 bases removed from V and 6 bases from J, the gap between germline ends came to 17 bases. The germline V gene encodes CDR1 SEHNR and CDR2 FQNEAQ (reference sequence). In nucleotides, the CDR3 is TGTGCCAGCAGCGCCCGCCGGGCCCCTCGCGAGCAGTACTTC. Translating it yields CASSARRAPREQYF. Filled out from reference TRBV7-9 and TRBJ2-7, the complete variable domain reads DTGVSQNPRHKITKRGQNVTFRCDPISEHNRLYWYRQTLGQGPEFLTYFQNEAQLEKSRLLSDRFSAERPKGSFSTLEIQRTEQGDSAMYLCASSARRAPREQYFGPGTRLTVT.

CDR3 loop: CATRDRANEKLFF. CDR3 coding DNA: TGTGCCACCAGGGACAGGGCGAATGAAAAACTGTTTTTT. The rearrangement links TRBV24-1 to TRBJ1-4; TRBD1 matches 8 bases. J was trimmed by 5 bases and V by 7 bases; bases with no gene match: 2. CDR3 length: 13 residues. The germline V gene encodes CDR1 KGHDR and CDR2 SFDVKD.

Concerning this clonotype itself: Compared with germline, one end of the junction differs, possibly owing to a read error. The J gene is TRBJ1-1, the V gene TRBV5-1; weak D call: TRBD1 (5 bases). The V gene's germline CDR1 is SGHRS and CDR2 YFSETQ. This CDR3 is 16 amino acids long. Here the CDR3 DNA reads TGCACCAGCAGCTTAGCGAGGGCAGGGCAGAACACTGAAGCTTTCTTT. Encoded protein: CTSSLARAGQNTEAFF.

The table lists this clonotype with a few counts. The chain is built from TRBV24-1 and TRBJ2-6; weak D call: TRBD2 (7 bases). This CDR3 contains 14 residues. Germline CDR1 is KGHDR and CDR2 is SFDVKD. V was clipped by 11 bases and J by 2 bases, with 12 bases between them. CDR3 nucleotides: TGTGCCAGTAGGGGGGGGCCTGGGGCCAACGTCCTGACTTTC. Translating gives CASRGGPGANVLTF.

The rearrangement joins TRBV6-1 to TRBJ2-2; 8 bases align to TRBD1. Trimming removed 7 bases from V and 1 base from J; junction bases left unmatched: 8. This CDR3 is built from 16 residues. Germline lookup yields CDR1 MNHNS and CDR2 SASEGT. The CDR3 sequence: CASTLRGTGNTGELFF. DNA for the CDR3: TGTGCCAGCACCTTACGAGGGACAGGGAACACCGGGGAGCTGTTTTTT.

This clonotype was seen a few times. The chain has TRBV12-3 or TRBV12-4 and TRBJ2-2; no firm D call. The CDR3 extends over 15 amino acids. V shed 5 bases and J shed 1 base, with 11 bases lying between them. This CDR3 is CASSPLSRNTGELFF. The DNA for the CDR3 is TGTGCCAGCAGTCCACTCTCGAGGAACACCGGGGAGCTGTTTTTT.

Ten or more counts support this clonotype. The chain joins TRBV20-1 to TRBJ1-2; D is unresolved. CDR1 is DFQATT and CDR2 is SNEGSKA in the germline V gene (reference sequence). The CDR3 runs to 10 residues. Trimming cost V 6 bases and J 5 bases, with 7 bases left between them. The CDR3 region is CSADPYGYTF. The CDR3 bases are TGCAGTGCAGACCCGTATGGCTACACCTTC.

The V call is TRBV7-8, the J call TRBJ1-6, with a weak D call TRBD1 (5 bases). This CDR3 is 14 amino acids long. The germline gives CDR1 SGHVS, CDR2 FQNEAQ. V shed 5 bases and J shed 6 bases, with 11 bases lying between them. The CDR3 here is CASSTRQINSPLHF. The DNA of the CDR3 is TGTGCCAGCAGCACCCGACAGATTAATTCACCCCTCCACTTT.

The gene calls are TRBV27 and TRBJ1-1, with D maybe TRBD1 (6 bases). Trimming left V 5 bases short and J 4 bases short, with 20 bases between. The CDR3 has 16 amino acids. From germline, CDR1 is MNHEY and CDR2 SMNVEV (reference sequence). CDR3 DNA sequence: TGTGCCAGCAGTGTATACGGGGCCCTAGGGGGCACTGAAGCTTTCTTT. Its translation is CASSVYGALGGTEAFF.

The rearrangement links TRBV19 to TRBJ2-7; 11 nucleotides align to TRBD1. This CDR3 spans 14 amino acids. Germline V gene lookup returns CDR1 LNHDA and CDR2 SQIVND (reference sequence). Trimming took 5 bases from V and 7 from J; bases not matched to a gene: 7. The CDR3 DNA reads TGTGCCAGTAGTCTAGGACAGGGGGCTTTGGAGCAGTACTTC. Protein sequence: CASSLGQGALEQYF.

A note on this clonotype: A clone one base away is much larger, so this may be a read error. The chain carries TRBV7-8 and TRBJ2-2; D gene ambiguous. CDR3 length equals 14 residues. The V gene's germline CDR1 is SGHVS and CDR2 FQNEAQ. With 3 bases removed from V and 4 bases from J, the gap between germline ends came to 9 bases. The CDR3 sequence: CASSFSVSTGELFF. Here the CDR3 DNA reads TGTGCCAGCAGCTTTTCGGTCAGCACCGGGGAGCTGTTTTTT.

This clonotype was seen repeatedly, ten times or more. V usage is TRBV7-8 and J usage is TRBJ2-7; 8 nucleotides match TRBD1. Trimming removed 4 bases from V and 5 bases from J; junction bases left unmatched: 7. This CDR3 comprises 14 residues. Germline assignment: CDR1 SGHVS and CDR2 FQNEAQ. The CDR3 spells CASSSRTGNNEQYF. The CDR3 nucleotides read TGTGCCAGCAGCTCGCGGACAGGGAATAACGAGCAGTACTTC. Using reference TRBV7-8 and TRBJ2-7 for the parts outside the CDR3, the full variable domain is GAGVSQSPRYKVAKRGQDVALRCDPISGHVSLFWYQQALGQGPEFLTYFQNEAQLDKSGLPSDRFFAERPEGSVSTLKIQRTQQEDSAVYLCASSSRTGNNEQYFGPGTRLTVT.

As to this clonotype: The junction and the germline gene differ at one end; a read error may be behind it. The chain is built from TRBV9 and TRBJ1-2; perhaps TRBD1 as D (6 bases). The CDR3 spans 14 residues. CDR1 is SGDLS, CDR2 YYNGEE, per germline. CDR3 protein: CASSPRQVGGGYIF. The CDR3 coding sequence is TGTGCCAGCAGCCCCCGACAGGTAGGAGGCGGCTACATCTTC.

The chain recombines TRBV5-1 with TRBJ2-7; weak D call: TRBD2 (5 bases). CDR3 length: 16 amino acids. Germline CDR1 and CDR2: SGHRS and YFSETQ. Trimming shortened V by 0 bases and J by 0 bases, and 13 bases separated the two germline ends. Here the CDR3 reads CASSLAGGFSSYEQYF. The CDR3 DNA reads TGCGCCAGCAGCTTGGCCGGCGGGTTTAGCTCCTACGAGCAGTACTTC.

J is TRBJ2-1 and V is TRBV2; 12 bases are a match to TRBD2. V trimming: 2 bases; J trimming: 9 bases; junction bases outside the gene matches: 8. The germline CDR1 and CDR2 sequences are SNHLY and FYNNEI. There are 16 residues in the CDR3. CDR3 region: CASSEMTSGSVGEQFF. The CDR3 region has the DNA TGTGCCAGCAGTGAAATGACTAGCGGGAGTGTCGGTGAGCAGTTCTTC.

The rearrangement joins TRBV11-2 to TRBJ2-3; D gene unclear. The CDR3 consists of 15 residues. V was pared by 5 bases and J by 1 base, with 13 bases between. CDR1 is SGHAT, CDR2 FQNNGV, per germline. CDR3 coding DNA: TGTGCCAGCAGCCGCACAGCTGGAGGCACAGATACGCAGTATTTT. It encodes CASSRTAGGTDTQYF.

This clonotype has a single count. The V call is TRBV12-3 or TRBV12-4, the J call TRBJ1-2, with unresolved D. Trimming took 1 base from V and 4 from J, leaving 7 bases between them. The CDR3 spans 13 residues. The CDR3 sequence: CASSLGVAYGYTF. Here the CDR3 DNA reads TGTGCCAGCAGTTTAGGGGTGGCCTATGGCTACACCTTC.